Below are 32 T cell receptor beta chains sequenced from a single sample in a study of PD-L1 blockade in urothelial cancer. Libraries were prepared by immunoSEQ multiplex PCR; TCRdb keeps only in-frame clonotypes and omits some of them. There are 29,000 or so clones in the sample; more than 75% occur only once, and about 3% lies in the top ten. The sample was PBMCs, taken around atezolizumab (anti-PD-L1) treatment. The receptors here all came from a man in his fifties with urothelial cancer.

This clone was detected only a few times. The chain joins TRBV19 to TRBJ1-6; D is uncertain. The CDR3 has 17 amino acids. With 7 bases removed from V and 0 bases from J, the gap between germline ends came to 16 bases. Germline assignment: CDR1 LNHDA and CDR2 SQIVND (reference sequence). The CDR3 here is CASTVAPSGSYNSPLHF. Written as DNA, the CDR3 is TGTGCCAGTACCGTGGCCCCATCGGGCTCCTATAATTCACCCCTCCACTTT.

This clone has just a few counts. The rearrangement joins TRBV27 to TRBJ1-6; D gene ambiguous. The germline V gene has CDR1 MNHEY and CDR2 SMNVEV (reference sequence). The CDR3 runs to 13 residues. Trimming pared 5 bases from V and 0 bases from J, leaving 2 bases between. The CDR3 is CASSLSYNSPLHF. The CDR3 nucleotides are TGTGCCAGCAGTCTCTCCTATAATTCACCCCTCCACTTT.

V gene TRBV6-1 combines with J gene TRBJ1-4; possibly TRBD1 for D (5 bases). Germline-derived CDR1 and CDR2 are MNHNS and SASEGT. This CDR3 spans 15 amino acids. The germline V and J ends were trimmed by 2 bases and 7 bases, with 14 bases remaining between them. CDR3 nucleotides: TGTGCCAGCAGTGAAAGGGGAGGGCCGGGTGAAAAACTGTTTTTT. Translation: CASSERGGPGEKLFF.

The chain employs TRBV7-9 and TRBJ1-5, with D unresolved. This CDR3 comprises 15 residues. CDR1 and CDR2 (germline): SEHNR, FQNEAQ (reference sequence). Trimming took off 6 bases at V and 2 bases at J, with 14 bases between the two ends. CDR3 bases: TGTGCCAGCAGTCCCCACGGGAATGGCAATCAGCCCCAGCATTTT. Translating gives CASSPHGNGNQPQHF.

This clone was detected once. This rearrangement joins TRBV15 to TRBJ2-5; TRBD1 might be the D (6 bases). CDR3 length: 15 residues. The V gene's germline CDR1 is LNHNV and CDR2 YYDKDF (reference sequence). V lost 0 bases to trimming and J lost 5 bases, with 13 bases between them. The CDR3 nucleotides read TGTGCCACCAGCAGAGATATTAGGGGGACGGAGACCCAGTACTTC. The encoded protein is CATSRDIRGTETQYF.

The chain uses TRBV10-3 and TRBJ2-5, with D possibly being TRBD2 (6 bases). Germline CDR1 ENHRY, CDR2 SYGVKD. There are 15 residues in the CDR3. V was shortened by 2 bases and J by 1 base, with 11 bases between the two germline ends. The CDR3 here is CAISERRGTQETQYF. Here the CDR3 DNA reads TGTGCCATCAGTGAGCGGCGGGGAACCCAAGAGACCCAGTACTTC.

The chain combines TRBV11-2 with TRBJ1-2, with 8 nucleotides matching TRBD1. Germline V gene lookup returns CDR1 SGHAT and CDR2 FQNNGV. Trimming at V came to 1 base and at J to 7 bases, leaving 8 bases not matched to a gene. The CDR3 runs to 15 residues. Here the CDR3 reads CASSLVGQGAGGYTF. CDR3 nucleotides: TGTGCCAGCAGCTTAGTTGGGCAGGGGGCAGGTGGCTACACCTTC.

The J gene is TRBJ1-5, the V gene TRBV5-8, with TRBD1 matching 10 bases. The length of the CDR3 is 17 residues. V lost 0 bases to trimming and J lost 0 bases; unmatched junction nucleotides: 3. CDR1 SGHTS and CDR2 YDEGEE come from the germline V gene. The CDR3: CASSLGQGASSNQPQHF. Here the CDR3 DNA reads TGTGCCAGCAGCTTGGGACAGGGGGCAAGTAGCAATCAGCCCCAGCATTTT.

This chain links TRBV7-9 with TRBJ2-7; the match to TRBD1 covers 7 bases. The V and J ends lost 10 bases and 7 bases, in that order; junction bases with no gene match: 16. The CDR3 has 14 amino acids. Germline V gene data show CDR1 as SEHNR and CDR2 as FQNEAQ (reference sequence). CDR3: CAILDRDSDKEQYF. The DNA of the CDR3 is TGTGCCATCCTCGACCGGGACAGCGACAAGGAGCAGTACTTC.

In this sample, this clone turned up a few times. The chain uses TRBV5-1 and TRBJ2-1; D call uncertain. Germline CDR1 is SGHRS and CDR2 is YFSETQ. Deletions cut 2 bases from V and 4 bases from J, with 7 bases between. This CDR3 is 13 amino acids long. The CDR3 spells CASSFTEYNEQFF. The CDR3 DNA sequence: TGCGCCAGCAGCTTTACAGAGTACAATGAGCAGTTCTTC.

The chain uses TRBV5-1 and TRBJ2-7; 11 bases are shared with TRBD2. Trimming removed 0 bases from V and 4 bases from J; junction bases left unmatched: 3. CDR1 SGHRS and CDR2 YFSETQ come from the germline V gene. The CDR3 is 15 residues long. CDR3 in amino acids: CASSLVLAGEYEQYF. The CDR3 DNA reads TGCGCCAGCAGCTTGGTACTAGCGGGGGAGTACGAGCAGTACTTC.

This clone was counted once. The rearrangement uses TRBV5-1 and TRBJ2-2; tentative D call: TRBD1 (6 bases). Trimming took 4 bases from V and 4 from J, leaving 17 bases between them. The CDR3 spans 16 residues. Germline V lookup: CDR1 SGHRS, CDR2 YFSETQ. As DNA, the CDR3 is TGCGCCAGCAGCCCAACGGGACAAGGGAGCACCGGGGAGCTGTTTTTT. Translation gives CASSPTGQGSTGELFF.

This clone was found once. The V and J genes are TRBV5-4 and TRBJ2-1, with 12 bases aligning to TRBD2. The junction had 5 bases not matched to a gene; V was cut back by 0 bases and J by 4 bases. Germline loops: CDR1 SGHNT, CDR2 YYREEE (reference sequence). The CDR3 has 17 amino acids. CDR3 loop: CASSLASSGGAYNEQFF. The CDR3 nucleotides read TGTGCCAGCAGCTTGGCGTCTAGCGGGGGGGCTTACAATGAGCAGTTCTTC.

This chain links TRBV5-6 with TRBJ2-5, with 7 bases that match TRBD1. The CDR3 is 15 amino acids. Trimming cost V 4 bases and J 4 bases; bases outside gene matches: 10. Germline values: CDR1 SGHDT, CDR2 YYEEEE. The CDR3 DNA is TGTGCCAGCAGCGCAGGGGGAAAAAATGTAGAGACCCAGTACTTC. This sequence encodes CASSAGGKNVETQYF. The full variable domain, in which reference TRBV5-6 and TRBJ2-5 provide the parts outside the CDR3, is DAGVTQSPTHLIKTRGQQVTLRCSPKSGHDTVSWYQQALGQGPQFIFQYYEEEERQRGNFPDRFSGHQFPNYSSELNVNALLLGDSALYLCASSAGGKNVETQYFGPGTRLLVL.

The CDR3, as DNA: TGTGCCAGCAGCTTATTTGGCCCGACTAGCGGGGATTACAATGAGCAGTTCTTC. Amino acids: CASSLFGPTSGDYNEQFF. This chain joins TRBV7-9 and TRBJ2-1, with 11 bases lining up with TRBD2. The CDR3 totals 18 residues. Germline V CDR1 and CDR2: SEHNR, FQNEAQ (reference sequence). J lost 4 bases, V lost 2 bases, and 10 bases had no gene match.

This chain connects TRBV7-9 to TRBJ2-7, with unresolved D. CDR1 is SEHNR, CDR2 FQNEAQ, per germline (reference sequence). Trimming removed 1 base at V and 3 bases at J, with 10 bases between. The CDR3 contains 14 residues. The CDR3 reads CASSLVAEDYEQYF. The CDR3 bases are TGTGCCAGCAGCTTAGTGGCGGAAGACTACGAGCAGTACTTC.

This chain connects TRBV6-5 to TRBJ1-4; D unresolved. Germline values: CDR1 MNHEY, CDR2 SVGAGI. V dropped 7 bases and J dropped 0 bases, with 9 bases sitting between them. This CDR3 contains 14 residues. CDR3 sequence (DNA): TGTGCCAGCAAATCGGGAGCAACTAATGAAAAACTGTTTTTT. This sequence encodes CASKSGATNEKLFF.

The V gene is TRBV2, the J gene TRBJ2-1; 7 bases fit TRBD2. Per the germline V gene, CDR1 is SNHLY and CDR2 is FYNNEI. V shed 4 bases and J 2 bases; nucleotides not matched to a gene: 5. The CDR3 is made up of 15 amino acids. CDR3 loop: CASSGGGGTYNEQFF. CDR3 sequence (DNA): TGTGCCAGCAGTGGGGGCGGGGGTACCTACAATGAGCAGTTCTTC.

This chain joins TRBV4-3 and TRBJ2-7; D is perhaps TRBD2 (6 bases). CDR1 is LGHNA, CDR2 YSLEER, per germline. Deletions cut 1 base from V and 6 bases from J, with 25 bases between. The CDR3 sequence is 18 residues long. The CDR3: CASSQGGSGPADFAEQYF. For the CDR3, the DNA is TGCGCCAGCAGCCAAGGGGGTAGCGGACCTGCCGACTTCGCCGAGCAGTACTTC.

Points on this clone: A read error may account for a junction end that differs from germline. V usage is TRBV6-5 and J usage is TRBJ2-7; TRBD1 is a possible D gene (5 bases). CDR3 length equals 14 residues. Germline lookup yields CDR1 MNHEY and CDR2 SVGAGI. The CDR3: CASSYGPLPQEQYF. In DNA form, the CDR3 reads TGTGCCAGCAGTTACGGACCGCTTCCACAGGAGCAATACTTC.

The rearrangement joins TRBV6-1 to TRBJ2-1; D possibly corresponds to TRBD2 (5 bases). The germline gives CDR1 MNHNS, CDR2 SASEGT. Trimming cost V 8 bases and J 8 bases, with 13 bases left between them. The CDR3 sequence is 12 residues long. CDR3 residues: CASGQTIDEQFF. DNA for the CDR3: TGTGCCAGCGGGCAGACTATCGATGAGCAGTTCTTC.

This chain uses TRBV29-1 with TRBJ1-2; D is possibly TRBD1 (5 bases). The V end was cut by 0 bases, the J end by 4 bases, with 12 bases between. CDR3 length: 14 residues. Germline V lookup: CDR1 SQVTM, CDR2 ANQGSEA. Here the CDR3 reads CSVEDPRARYGYTF. The CDR3, as DNA: TGCAGCGTTGAAGACCCCAGGGCCCGCTATGGCTACACCTTC.

The chain links TRBV12-1 to TRBJ2-1; TRBD1, the table's D call, was not compared with the DNA. TRBV12-1 is reported as a pseudogene. The CDR3 length is 15 residues. Written as DNA, the CDR3 is TGTGCCAGCATCCCGGACAGGGCACGGCACAATGAGCAGTTCTTC. Encoded protein: CASIPDRARHNEQFF.

The chain combines TRBV7-2 with TRBJ2-1; D possibly corresponds to TRBD2 (6 bases). Germline CDR1 is SGHTA and CDR2 is FQGNSA. V lost 3 bases to trimming and J lost 8 bases, with 11 bases between them. The CDR3 has 13 amino acids. CDR3 loop: CASSFWREDEQFF. Written as DNA, the CDR3 is TGTGCCAGCAGCTTTTGGCGGGAAGATGAGCAGTTCTTC.

CDR3 sequence: CAITNSRDRNYNEQFF. The CDR3 DNA follows: TGTGCCATCACGAACAGCCGGGACAGAAACTACAATGAGCAGTTCTTC. V and J are TRBV10-3 and TRBJ2-1; 7 nucleotides line up with TRBD1. V dropped 7 bases and J dropped 3; count of bases not matched to a gene: 12. The CDR3 has 16 amino acids. The germline V gene encodes CDR1 ENHRY and CDR2 SYGVKD.

This chain connects TRBV5-4 to TRBJ1-1; tentatively, D is TRBD1 (6 bases). The CDR3 has 13 amino acids. CDR1 and CDR2 from the germline V gene are SGHNT and YYREEE (reference sequence). Trimming cost V 2 bases and J 6 bases, with 11 bases left between them. The CDR3 protein is CASSLAGVPEAFF. The CDR3 nucleotides are TGTGCCAGCAGCTTAGCAGGGGTCCCTGAAGCTTTCTTT.

The chain has TRBV19 and TRBJ2-7, with no clear D. Germline CDR1 is LNHDA and CDR2 is SQIVND (reference sequence). The CDR3 is 13 amino acids. V lost 4 bases and J 7 bases, leaving 14 bases between the germline ends. CDR3 DNA: TGTGCCAGTAGTACGCCTGCGGTTGGGGAGCAGTACTTC. Amino acid sequence: CASSTPAVGEQYF.

J is TRBJ1-6 and V is TRBV6-1, with 9 bases lining up with TRBD1. Germline V gives CDR1 MNHNS, CDR2 SASEGT. This CDR3 contains 17 residues. J lost 5 bases, V lost 3 bases, and 8 bases had no gene match. As DNA, the CDR3 is TGTGCCAGCAGTGAGGGGACAGGGATTATCAATAATTCACCCCTCCACTTT. Its translation is CASSEGTGIINNSPLHF.

The chain recombines TRBV7-6 with TRBJ2-5; 9 bases match TRBD2. The CDR3 is 16 residues long. Germline V CDR1 and CDR2: SGHVS, FNYEAQ. The ends lost 2 bases at V and 5 bases at J; junction bases unmatched: 9. CDR3 sequence reads: CASSLPRGGLRETQYF. In DNA form, the CDR3 reads TGTGCCAGCAGCTTACCGCGGGGGGGCCTTCGGGAGACCCAGTACTTC.

The rearrangement uses TRBV30 and TRBJ2-1; TRBD1 aligns across 9 bases. Trimming cost V 2 bases and J 7 bases; bases outside gene matches: 6. CDR1 GTSNPN and CDR2 SVGIG come from the germline V gene (reference sequence). CDR3 length: 14 residues. In DNA form, the CDR3 reads TGTGCCTGGAGTACAGGACAGGGGTTAAATGAGCAGTTCTTC. Its protein product is CAWSTGQGLNEQFF. Based on the CDR3 plus reference TRBV30 and TRBJ2-1, the full variable domain is SQTIHQWPATLVQPVGSPLSLECTVEGTSNPNLYWYRQAAGRGLQLLFYSVGIGQISSEVPQNLSASRPQDRQFILSSKKLLLSDSGFYLCAWSTGQGLNEQFFGPGTRLTVL.

The chain is built from TRBV6-4 and TRBJ2-1, with TRBD2 identical over 9 bases. This CDR3 has 15 amino acids. Germline V gives CDR1 MRHNA, CDR2 SNTAGT. With V trimmed by 2 bases and J by 10 bases, 9 bases remained unmatched. CDR3 in amino acids: CASSDEGGGATEQFF. Written as DNA, the CDR3 is TGTGCCAGCAGTGACGAGGGCGGGGGGGCTACCGAGCAGTTCTTC.

This clone ranks as medium-sized. The chain combines TRBV5-4 with TRBJ1-3; D is uncertain. The CDR3 extends over 17 amino acids. The germline V gene has CDR1 SGHNT and CDR2 YYREEE (reference sequence). The V end was cut by 3 bases, the J end by 0 bases, with 16 bases between. The CDR3 region has the DNA TGTGCCAGCAGCTCTTCAGGAGGCCTCCTCTCTGGAAACACCATATATTTT. Protein sequence: CASSSSGGLLSGNTIYF.